These 17 T cell receptor beta chains were sequenced from one sample in a study of blood T cell repertoires in COVID-19. Here immunoSEQ multiplex PCR was the method, and the copy in TCRdb shows in-frame clones only, minus some. This table has some 140,000 clones, about four fifths appearing once. Sequencing was done on a sample of peripheral blood. Receptors were obtained from a man of 80 years or more with acute or convalescent COVID-19.

The rearrangement links TRBV10-3 to TRBJ1-6, with a weak D call TRBD1 (5 bases). Trimming removed 4 bases from V and 0 bases from J, with 7 bases in between. The germline V gene has CDR1 ENHRY and CDR2 SYGVKD. This CDR3 contains 15 residues. CDR3 residues: CAISGQSSYNSPLHF. The CDR3 DNA sequence: TGTGCCATCAGTGGACAGAGCTCCTATAATTCACCCCTCCACTTT.

Comment on this clone: At the DNA level, this CDR3 is encoded by other sequences in the same sample as well. V is TRBV5-1 and J is TRBJ1-1, with unresolved D. The germline CDR1 and CDR2 sequences are SGHRS and YFSETQ. This CDR3 is 14 amino acids long. With 1 base removed from V and 1 base from J, the gap between germline ends came to 8 bases. CDR3 coding DNA: TGCGCCAGCAGCTTGAGAGGGCAGAACACTGAAGCTTTCTTT. It specifies CASSLRGQNTEAFF.

CDR3 amino acids: CASSPNSGTGLNTEAFF. Here the CDR3 DNA reads TGTGCCAGTAGTCCAAACTCCGGGACAGGATTGAACACTGAAGCTTTCTTT. This chain joins TRBV19 and TRBJ1-1, with TRBD1 matching 8 bases. This CDR3 spans 17 amino acids. V dropped 5 bases and J dropped 0; count of bases not matched to a gene: 11. The germline V gene encodes CDR1 LNHDA and CDR2 SQIVND (reference sequence).

The chain carries TRBV2 and TRBJ2-7; 7 bases agree with TRBD1. Germline CDR1 is SNHLY and CDR2 is FYNNEI. CDR3 length equals 15 residues. V was clipped by 6 bases and J by 4 bases; unmatched bases: 12. The CDR3 DNA reads TGTGCCAGCAGCCAGACAGGGCCCCTAGATTACGAGCAGTACTTC. It is translated as CASSQTGPLDYEQYF.

V gene TRBV12-5 combines with J gene TRBJ1-5; a possible D gene is TRBD1 (5 bases). CDR3 length: 16 residues. Looked up from germline, CDR1 is LGHNT and CDR2 is FRNRAP. Deletions cut 5 bases from V and 11 bases from J, with 25 bases between. For the CDR3, the DNA is TGTGCTAGTGGTCCCGACAAGGGGACTGGGAGAGGGTCCCAGCATTTT. It yields the protein CASGPDKGTGRGSQHF.

This rearrangement joins TRBV5-4 to TRBJ2-4, with D maybe TRBD2 (6 bases). The CDR3 sequence is 15 residues long. V was clipped by 7 bases and J by 1 base, with 15 bases between them. Germline lookup yields CDR1 SGHNT and CDR2 YYREEE (reference sequence). The CDR3 spells CASGDGGAAKNIQYF. The CDR3 region has the DNA TGTGCCAGCGGAGATGGAGGGGCGGCCAAAAACATTCAGTACTTC.

A few counts support this clone. The chain employs TRBV10-3 and TRBJ2-1, with D possibly matching TRBD2 (7 bases). In germline, CDR1 is ENHRY, CDR2 SYGVKD. This CDR3 contains 15 residues. V was shortened by 2 bases and J by 5 bases, with 13 bases between the two germline ends. DNA of the CDR3: TGTGCCATCAGTGAGGAGGGGGGGAGTGACAATGAGCAGTTCTTC. This codes for CAISEEGGSDNEQFF.

The chain uses TRBV11-1 and TRBJ1-1; TRBD1 agrees at 9 bases. Trimming cost V 4 bases and J 3 bases; bases outside gene matches: 9. Per the germline V gene, CDR1 is SGHAT and CDR2 is FQDESV (reference sequence). CDR3 length: 16 amino acids. The CDR3 DNA reads TGTGCCAGCAGCTCTGTGCCACAGGGGGCGGACACTGAAGCTTTCTTT. This gives the protein CASSSVPQGADTEAFF.

This rearrangement joins TRBV19 to TRBJ2-7; D unresolved. This CDR3 spans 13 amino acids. The germline gives CDR1 LNHDA, CDR2 SQIVND (reference sequence). Trimming removed 6 bases at V and 3 bases at J, with 12 bases between. The CDR3 reads CASSRRRGYEQYF. CDR3 sequence (DNA): TGTGCCAGTAGCCGGCGGAGAGGCTACGAGCAGTACTTC.

This chain uses TRBV14 with TRBJ1-2; 8 bases map to TRBD1. Germline V gene sequence: CDR1 SGHDN, CDR2 FVKESK. The CDR3 sequence is 14 residues long. After removal of 4 bases from V and 7 bases from J, the junction contained 8 bases not matched to a gene. The CDR3 loop reads CASSRLGQGGGYTF. The CDR3 DNA reads TGTGCCAGCAGCCGACTCGGACAGGGAGGTGGCTACACCTTC.

The gene calls are TRBV7-2 and TRBJ2-2; 10 bases are shared with TRBD1. This CDR3 is built from 16 residues. The trim removed 6 bases at V and 4 bases at J, leaving 8 bases unmatched. The germline V gene has CDR1 SGHTA and CDR2 FQGNSA. CDR3 sequence reads: CASRVNRDRGTGELFF. CDR3 DNA sequence: TGTGCCAGCAGAGTCAACCGGGACAGGGGCACCGGGGAGCTGTTTTTT.

This sequence joins TRBV2 and TRBJ2-7; TRBD2 agrees at 10 bases. CDR3 length: 14 amino acids. Trimming at V came to 11 bases and at J to 4 bases, leaving 11 bases not matched to a gene. Germline CDR1 is SNHLY and CDR2 is FYNNEI. This CDR3 reads CAGRSSSGGYEQYF. CDR3 DNA: TGTGCCGGAAGGTCGTCTAGCGGGGGATACGAGCAGTACTTC.

CDR3 bases: TGTGCCAGCAGTGCCAGGGGGCGGTTTGACGAAAAACTGTTTTTT. This codes for CASSARGRFDEKLFF. The chain joins TRBV2 to TRBJ1-4; 8 bases match TRBD1. The CDR3 runs to 15 residues. Germline CDR1 reads SNHLY; CDR2 reads FYNNEI. Trimming took 4 bases from V and 8 from J; bases not matched to a gene: 9.

The chain is built from TRBV2 and TRBJ2-5, with D hard to call. This CDR3 contains 10 residues. Trimming left V 7 bases short and J 5 bases short, with 5 bases between. The V gene's germline CDR1 is SNHLY and CDR2 FYNNEI. The CDR3: CASMSETQYF. CDR3 DNA sequence: TGTGCCAGCATGAGCGAGACCCAGTACTTC.

In its sample, this clone was seen once. The chain recombines TRBV7-9 with TRBJ1-1; D might be TRBD1 (6 bases). V was pared by 1 base and J by 3 bases, with 18 bases between. Germline-derived CDR1 and CDR2 are SEHNR and FQNEAQ (reference sequence). This CDR3 contains 17 residues. The CDR3 loop is CASSLDSLGGVDTEAFF. Written as DNA, the CDR3 is TGTGCCAGCAGCTTAGATAGTTTAGGGGGAGTGGACACTGAAGCTTTCTTT.

The V gene is TRBV16, the J gene TRBJ1-4; D unclear. CDR1 and CDR2 (germline): KGHSY, FQNENV. With 3 bases removed from V and 0 bases from J, the gap between germline ends came to 8 bases. CDR3 size: 15 residues. CDR3 protein: CASSQVRATNEKLFF. CDR3 DNA sequence: TGTGCCAGCAGCCAGGTACGAGCAACTAATGAAAAACTGTTTTTT.

The chain employs TRBV24-1 and TRBJ2-7, with 9 positions matching TRBD1. The CDR3 is 15 amino acids. CDR1 and CDR2 (germline): KGHDR, SFDVKD. J lost 5 bases, V lost 3 bases, and 7 bases had no gene match. Here the CDR3 reads CATSDVDRGFDEQYF. The DNA of the CDR3 is TGTGCCACCAGTGATGTGGACAGGGGCTTCGACGAGCAGTACTTC.